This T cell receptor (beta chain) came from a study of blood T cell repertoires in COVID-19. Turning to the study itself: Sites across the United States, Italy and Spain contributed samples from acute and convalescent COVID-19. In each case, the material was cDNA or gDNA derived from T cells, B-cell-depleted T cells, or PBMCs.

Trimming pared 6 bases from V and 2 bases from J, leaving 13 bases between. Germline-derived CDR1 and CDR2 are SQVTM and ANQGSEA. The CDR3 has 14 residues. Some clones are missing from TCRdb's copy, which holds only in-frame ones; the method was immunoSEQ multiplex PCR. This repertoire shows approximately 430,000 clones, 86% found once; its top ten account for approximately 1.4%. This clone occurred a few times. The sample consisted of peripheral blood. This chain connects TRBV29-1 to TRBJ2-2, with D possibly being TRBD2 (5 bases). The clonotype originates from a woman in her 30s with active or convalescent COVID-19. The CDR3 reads CSVMASSNTGELFF. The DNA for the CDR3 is TGCAGCGTCATGGCTAGCTCAAACACCGGGGAGCTGTTTTTT.